The source of this T cell receptor (beta chain) is a study of T cell changes during pregnancy in multiple sclerosis. From germline, CDR1 is MGHDK and CDR2 SYGVNS. The length of the CDR3 is 15 residues. V gave up 6 bases and J gave up 10 bases, with 19 bases separating them. This clone has a single count. Sequenced by immunoSEQ multiplex PCR; TCRdb stores in-frame clones only, minus some. The sample has 46,000 or so clones, 93% seen once. The sample was CD8+ T cells from peripheral blood mononuclear cells, taken after pregnancy. The receptor was derived from a female donor with multiple sclerosis, enrolled in a pregnancy study. The genes are TRBV25-1 and TRBJ1-6; possibly TRBD1 for D (6 bases). CDR3 in amino acids: CASSALGGVKSPLHF. As DNA, the CDR3 is TGTGCCAGCAGCGCCTTAGGGGGGGTGAAGTCACCCCTCCACTTT. Drawing the rest from reference TRBV25-1 and TRBJ1-6, the complete variable domain is EADIYQTPRYLVIGTGKKITLECSQTMGHDKMYWYQQDPGMELHLIHYSYGVNSTEKGDLSSESTVSRIRTEHFPLTLESARPSHTSQYLCASSALGGVKSPLHFGNGTRLTVT.